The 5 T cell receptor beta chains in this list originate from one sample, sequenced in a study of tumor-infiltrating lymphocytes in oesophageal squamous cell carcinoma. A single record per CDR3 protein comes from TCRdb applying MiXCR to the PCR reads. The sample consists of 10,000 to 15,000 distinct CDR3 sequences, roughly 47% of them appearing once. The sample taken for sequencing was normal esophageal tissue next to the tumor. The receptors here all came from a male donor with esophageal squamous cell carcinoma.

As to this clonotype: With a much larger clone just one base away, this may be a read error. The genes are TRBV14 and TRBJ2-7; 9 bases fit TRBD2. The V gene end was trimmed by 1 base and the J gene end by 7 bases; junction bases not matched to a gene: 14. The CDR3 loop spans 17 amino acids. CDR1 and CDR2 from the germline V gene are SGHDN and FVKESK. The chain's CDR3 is CASSQVAGASSYNEQYF. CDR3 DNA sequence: TGTGCCAGCAGCCAAGTAGCGGGGGCGAGCTCCTACAATGAGCAGTACTTC.

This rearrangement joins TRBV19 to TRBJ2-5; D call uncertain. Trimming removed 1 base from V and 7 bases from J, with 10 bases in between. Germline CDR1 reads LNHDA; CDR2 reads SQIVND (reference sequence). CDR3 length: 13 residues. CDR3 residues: CASSIVGMGTQYF. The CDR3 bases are TGTGCCAGTAGTATAGTAGGGATGGGGACCCAGTACTTC.

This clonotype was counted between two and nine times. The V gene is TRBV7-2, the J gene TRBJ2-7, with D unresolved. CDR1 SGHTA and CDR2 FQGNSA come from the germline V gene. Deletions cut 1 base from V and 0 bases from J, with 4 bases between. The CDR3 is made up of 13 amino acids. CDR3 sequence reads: CASSLGYSYEQYF. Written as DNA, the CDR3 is TGTGCCAGCAGCTTAGGGTACTCCTACGAGCAGTACTTC.

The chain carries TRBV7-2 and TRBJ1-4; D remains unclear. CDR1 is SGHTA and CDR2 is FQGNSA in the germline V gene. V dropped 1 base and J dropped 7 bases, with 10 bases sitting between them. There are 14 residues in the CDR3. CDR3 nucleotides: TGTGCCAGCAGCTTAGGGGCGTCTGGTGAAAAACTGTTTTTT. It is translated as CASSLGASGEKLFF. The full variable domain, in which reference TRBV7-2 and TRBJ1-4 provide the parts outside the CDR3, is GAGVSQSPSNKVTEKGKDVELRCDPISGHTALYWYRQSLGQGLEFLIYFQGNSAPDKSGLPSDRFSAERTGGSVSTLTIQRTQQEDSAVYLCASSLGASGEKLFFGSGTQLSVL.

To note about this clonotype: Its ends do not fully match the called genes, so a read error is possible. The CDR3 nucleotides read TGTGCTAGCAGCCGACTAGCGGGGGGGGTAGATACGCAGTATTTT. Its translation is CASSRLAGGVDTQYF. The chain employs TRBV7-6 and TRBJ2-3; 14 bases align to TRBD2. From germline, CDR1 is SGHVS and CDR2 FNYEAQ. This CDR3 comprises 15 residues.